Following are 18 T cell receptor beta chains from one sample sequenced in a study of T cell repertoires in cytomegalovirus infection. TCRdb passed the reads through MiXCR, listing each CDR3 protein once. The sample consists of 630,000 or so distinct CDR3 sequences, about 24% of them appearing once. Sequencing was carried out using CD8+ T cells from PBMCs. The receptors come from a human donor in good health (CMV status not recorded). Some clones in this sample may be carry-over from other donors' samples.

This clonotype was found many times. The chain uses TRBV7-8 and TRBJ2-7; a possible D gene is TRBD1 (5 bases). Per germline, CDR1 SGHVS and CDR2 FQNEAQ. The CDR3 covers 16 residues. V was clipped by 5 bases and J by 5 bases, with 22 bases between them. The CDR3 coding sequence is TGTGCCAGCAGCGTAGGGGCGGCAACTTTTTTACACGAGCAGTACTTC. Translation: CASSVGAATFLHEQYF.

The chain joins TRBV27 to TRBJ2-1; D is uncertain. The germline V gene has CDR1 MNHEY and CDR2 SMNVEV (reference sequence). This CDR3 is built from 14 residues. The V end was cut by 7 bases, the J end by 1 base, with 11 bases between. In nucleotides, the CDR3 is TGTGCCAGCACCCTGCGAGCTTCCTACAATGAGCAGTTCTTC. Protein sequence: CASTLRASYNEQFF.

This clonotype occurred a few times. The V gene is TRBV20-1, the J gene TRBJ2-5, with D hard to call. The CDR3 runs 12 residues. V dropped 6 bases and J dropped 1 base, with 9 bases sitting between them. Germline CDR1 and CDR2: DFQATT and SNEGSKA (reference sequence). In nucleotides, the CDR3 is TGCAGTGCCATCCGCACCCAAGAGACCCAGTACTTC. It encodes CSAIRTQETQYF.

This clonotype was recorded at least ten times. The genes are TRBV24-1 and TRBJ2-2, with TRBD1 matching over 8 bases. Losses at the gene ends were 4 bases for V and 3 bases for J; bases not matched to a gene: 3. CDR1 and CDR2 (germline): KGHDR, SFDVKD. The CDR3 is 15 amino acids. The DNA of the CDR3 is TGTGCCACCAGTGACCAGGACAGGGACACCGGGGAGCTGTTTTTT. It is translated as CATSDQDRDTGELFF.

This chain joins TRBV7-4 and TRBJ2-7; the D call may be TRBD1 or TRBD2 (5 bases each). Germline V gene data show CDR1 as SGHVT and CDR2 as SQSDAQ. Trimming removed 7 bases from V and 3 bases from J, with 16 bases in between. This CDR3 is built from 14 residues. The CDR3 loop reads CASNQRDGGYEQYV. In nucleotides, the CDR3 is TGTGCCAGCAACCAACGGGACGGAGGCTACGAGCAGTACGTC.

The chain employs TRBV7-9 and TRBJ2-6; D is uncertain. Looked up from germline, CDR1 is SEHNR and CDR2 is FQNEAQ (reference sequence). The CDR3 consists of 16 residues. V was cut by 1 base and J by 2 bases, with 9 bases left in between. CDR3 sequence: CASSLEGMPGANVLTF. The CDR3 DNA reads as TGTGCCAGCAGCTTAGAAGGGATGCCTGGGGCCAACGTCCTGACTTTC.

This clonotype was found many times. This sequence joins TRBV7-9 and TRBJ2-4; TRBD1 matches 7 bases. Germline loops: CDR1 SEHNR, CDR2 FQNEAQ (reference sequence). Trimming at V came to 1 base and at J to 6 bases, leaving 6 bases not matched to a gene. The CDR3 consists of 15 residues. This chain's CDR3 is CASSLEGATGNIQYF. CDR3 DNA: TGTGCCAGCAGCTTAGAGGGGGCTACTGGAAACATTCAGTACTTC.

This clonotype was observed many times. The rearrangement uses TRBV7-2 and TRBJ1-2; 8 nucleotides agree with TRBD1. The CDR3 consists of 16 residues. Germline V gene sequence: CDR1 SGHTA, CDR2 FQGNSA. V shed 2 bases and J 4 bases; nucleotides not matched to a gene: 9. The CDR3 reads CASSLPSDRVGYGYTF. CDR3 nucleotide sequence: TGTGCCAGCAGCTTACCCTCGGACAGGGTGGGCTATGGCTACACCTTC.

The chain recombines TRBV20-1 with TRBJ1-1; D unresolved. The CDR3 loop spans 14 amino acids. Between the trimmed V and J ends, which lost 1 base and 5 bases, there was a span of 14 bases. Germline CDR1 reads DFQATT; CDR2 reads SNEGSKA (reference sequence). The CDR3 DNA follows: TGCAGTGCTAGAGTGCGGGGAGGGTGGACTGAAGCTTTCTTT. It codes for CSARVRGGWTEAFF.

The V gene is TRBV11-1, the J gene TRBJ1-5, with D possibly being TRBD1 (5 bases). CDR3 length: 13 amino acids. From germline, CDR1 is SGHAT and CDR2 FQDESV (reference sequence). Trimming stripped 5 bases from V and 5 bases from J, with 10 bases between. CDR3 nucleotide sequence: TGTGCCAGCAGCCCGGACAACTATCAGCCCCAGCATTTT. Protein: CASSPDNYQPQHF.

The chain carries TRBV2 and TRBJ2-2, with TRBD1 identical over 7 bases. The germline V gene has CDR1 SNHLY and CDR2 FYNNEI. J was trimmed by 5 bases and V by 11 bases; bases with no gene match: 11. This CDR3 is built from 14 residues. In DNA form, the CDR3 reads TGTGCCGCAACAGGGGTTGAGGGAACCGGGGAGCTGTTTTTT. Translating gives CAATGVEGTGELFF.

This clonotype has a count of ten or more. V gene TRBV28 combines with J gene TRBJ2-1; TRBD2 agrees at 7 bases. Germline V gives CDR1 MDHEN, CDR2 SYDVKM. This CDR3 spans 14 amino acids. Trimming at V came to 5 bases and at J to 5 bases, leaving 6 bases not matched to a gene. The CDR3 sequence: CASSPLGRDNEQFF. The CDR3 coding sequence is TGTGCCAGCAGTCCCTTAGGGAGGGACAATGAGCAGTTCTTC.

The chain links TRBV9 to TRBJ2-1, with D possibly matching TRBD2 (6 bases). The CDR3 runs to 15 residues. CDR1 is SGDLS and CDR2 is YYNGEE in the germline V gene. Trimming removed 0 bases from V and 8 bases from J, with 15 bases in between. CDR3 DNA sequence: TGTGCCAGCAGCGTAGGTGGAGGGATTAACGATGAGCAGTTCTTC. Amino acids: CASSVGGGINDEQFF.

This clonotype was observed a handful of times. V and J are TRBV29-1 and TRBJ1-2; 10 nucleotides agree with TRBD1. The CDR3 totals 14 residues. Germline values: CDR1 SQVTM, CDR2 ANQGSEA. J was trimmed by 8 bases and V by 7 bases; bases with no gene match: 13. CDR3: CSALGDRGFGGYTF. As DNA, the CDR3 is TGCAGCGCTCTAGGGGACAGGGGATTCGGGGGCTACACCTTC.

CDR3 residues: CASSLDVGRRKRETQYF. The DNA for the CDR3 is TGTGCCAGCAGCTTAGATGTAGGACGGCGGAAAAGGGAGACCCAGTACTTC. V gene TRBV11-2 combines with J gene TRBJ2-5; D uncertain. V lost 0 bases and J lost 5, with 19 bases in between. The CDR3 covers 17 residues. Germline-derived CDR1 and CDR2 are SGHAT and FQNNGV.

With respect to this clonotype: One base away lies a much larger clone, so this may be a sequencing read error. Written as DNA, the CDR3 is TGTGCCAGCGCCATTTCAGGGGGCGAGAGTGAAAAACTGTTTTTT. Its protein product is CASAISGGESEKLFF. V and J are TRBV12-3 or TRBV12-4 and TRBJ1-4, with 8 bases identical to TRBD1. This CDR3 comprises 15 residues. V lost 8 bases to trimming and J lost 7 bases; unmatched junction nucleotides: 12.

The chain combines TRBV12-5 with TRBJ2-2; 9 bases map to TRBD1. Germline V CDR1 and CDR2: LGHNT, FRNRAP. V dropped 2 bases and J dropped 9; count of bases not matched to a gene: 13. The length of the CDR3 is 17 residues. CDR3 nucleotides: TGTGCTAGTGGTTTGCACCGGGACAGGGATTGGGCCAGGGAGCTGTTTTTT. It yields the protein CASGLHRDRDWARELFF.

This clonotype has a handful of counts. This chain links TRBV24-1 with TRBJ2-1; maybe TRBD2 (6 bases). CDR1 is KGHDR, CDR2 SFDVKD, per germline. This CDR3 is 16 amino acids long. V lost 6 bases to trimming and J lost 4 bases, with 18 bases between them. CDR3 residues: CATSSRDGGDYNEQFF. CDR3 nucleotides: TGTGCCACCAGTTCCCGAGACGGGGGAGATTACAATGAGCAGTTCTTC.